This TCR beta chain was captured by sequencing in a study of low-dose radiotherapy and immunotherapy resistance in tumors. The CDR3 consists of 15 residues. V trimming: 5 bases; J trimming: 5 bases; junction bases outside the gene matches: 10. CDR1 is SGHTA, CDR2 FQGNSA, per germline. Time point of the sample: before trial treatment. Priming of first-strand cDNA relied on TRAV- and TRBV-specific primers (covering alpha and beta chains). TCR amplification involved about 20 PCR cycles with a constant-region primer and V-primer adapter. MiXCR, applied by TCRdb to the reads, yields one record per CDR3 protein. The sample includes about 64,000 distinct CDR3 sequences, 26% of them seen just once. The sample holds many counts of this clonotype.

This receptor was obtained from a male donor with rectosigmoid adenocarcinoma. V and J are TRBV7-2 and TRBJ2-7; TRBD1 aligns across 9 bases. The source was PBMCs, collected before treatment. Here the CDR3 reads CASSRPGTGINEQYF. The CDR3 bases are TGTGCCAGCAGCCGGCCCGGGACAGGGATTAACGAGCAGTACTTC.